This note documents a single T cell receptor beta chain sequence. This clone was detected only a few times. Its cognate antigen has yet to be identified. No quality values exist for individual bases; no much larger clone is one base distant. The CDR3 contains 14 residues, cysteine and phenylalanine counted. Only the CDR3 DNA is retained, 42 bases long and in frame from the first base. Relative to germline, V is missing 5 bases and J is missing 6 bases, with 6 bases of the junction outside any gene match. For CDR1 and CDR2, the germline V gene lists SNHLY and FYNNEI. The data are from a study of blood T cell repertoires in COVID-19 (dated by TCRdb to the early 2020s). Background on the whole study: Collaborator samples came from the United States, Italy and Spain and covered acute and convalescent phases of COVID-19. The sample metadata nearly always contained a de-identified subject ID, COVID-19 status, age in years and sex. The prospective study material was composed of cDNA or gDNA derived from T cells, B-cell-depleted T cells, or PBMCs. A freely available public database, intended as a resource for researchers studying the immune response to SARS-CoV-2, is where the repertoires were released. Samples were obtained from the ongoing ImmuneRACE study (first 160 participants) and from some 1,300 subjects provided by 6 global collaborators. The dataset comprised deeply sampled blood TCRbeta repertoires from subjects exposed to, actively infected with, or recovered from COVID-19. Where available, HLA class I and class II types were taken from metadata supplied by the sample provider and were not determined by assay-based typing. General study outcomes and caveats: The quantity of clinical and demographic metadata differed by source and by participant and was supplied without curation.

The immunoSEQ Assay, a bias-controlled multiplex PCR, was used to amplify TCRbeta CDR3 regions from genomic DNA. Per the authors' processing: Nucleated cell counts per sample were estimated from amplification of reference gene primers within the assay. To quantify the absolute abundance of each unique TCRbeta CDR3 rearrangement, sequence reads were collapsed and filtered. Productive Simpson clonality was computed per sample as the square root of Simpson's diversity index over productive rearrangements. TCRdb carries this immuneACCESS record with in-frame sequences only. Its versions omit some clonotypes, under half of them owing to an unresolved V gene in the studies checked, with the rest unexplained. That table furnishes V, J and clone size, whereas the DNA furnished D and trimming. Recorded for this sample are about 220,000 clones; around 85% of them occurred a single time. Roughly 1.3% of the sample goes to the ten largest clones.

In the prospective study, participants were about 18 to 89 years old, resided in 20 to 30 geographic areas of the United States, and were enrolled through a virtual design. In the prospective study, cohorts were assigned on the basis of participant-reported clinical history obtained from a screening survey and a study questionnaire. Each participant in the prospective study had whole blood, serum and a nasopharyngeal or oropharyngeal swab collected by mobile phlebotomists. Over a roughly 2-month period, participants in the prospective study had the option of providing additional blood draws and questionnaires. Prospective study blood samples were shipped either frozen or at room temperature before DNA extraction.

The sequence links TRBV2 to TRBJ2-2; the junction holds 7 bases that match TRBD2. Sequenced material: PBMCs or T cells enriched from blood (not recorded which). This sequence originates from a woman aged 35 to 49 with acute COVID-19. The sequenced DNA: TGTGCCAGCAGTTGGGGGGAGGGCGCCGGGGAGCTGTTTTTT. Translated, it reads CASSWGEGAGELFF. The reference TRBV2 and TRBJ2-2 proteins fill in what lies around the CDR3, so the full variable domain reads EPEVTQTPSHQVTQMGQEVILRCVPISNHLYFYWYRQILGQKVEFLVSFYNNEISEKSEIFDDQFSVERPDGSNFTLKIRSTKLEDSAMYFCASSWGEGAGELFFGEGSRLTVL.